A single sample gave rise to the 30 T cell receptor beta chains below, sequenced in a study of cytomegalovirus exposure and HLA in healthy donors. The PCR was carried out with 60 Vbeta primers and 13 Jbeta primers. TCRdb's table, derived via immunoSEQ multiplex PCR, lists solely in-frame clones and lacks some. The table records 120,000 to 150,000 clones, approximately 80% of them present only once. Specimen: PBMCs. Receptors were obtained from a boy younger than 10 in good health and CMV-seronegative.

The CDR3 loop is CASSFQQLAGFTGELFF. The CDR3 nucleotides are TGTGCCAGCAGCTTCCAGCAGCTAGCGGGATTTACCGGGGAGCTGTTTTTT. The chain is built from TRBV7-9 and TRBJ2-2; 9 bases line up with TRBD2. The CDR3 runs to 17 residues. With V trimmed by 3 bases and J by 5 bases, 10 bases remained unmatched. From germline, CDR1 is SEHNR and CDR2 FQNEAQ (reference sequence).

The rearrangement uses TRBV5-4 and TRBJ2-7; TRBD2 matches at 8 bases. In germline, CDR1 is SGHNT, CDR2 YYREEE (reference sequence). The length of the CDR3 is 15 residues. The V gene end was trimmed by 4 bases and the J gene end by 1 base; junction bases not matched to a gene: 7. The chain's CDR3 is CASSLTSAISYEQYF. CDR3 in DNA: TGTGCCAGCAGCCTGACTAGCGCGATTTCCTACGAGCAGTACTTC.

The V and J genes are TRBV5-4 and TRBJ2-7; 12 positions match TRBD2. In germline, CDR1 is SGHNT, CDR2 YYREEE (reference sequence). This CDR3 has 16 amino acids. Trimming cost V 6 bases and J 6 bases; bases outside gene matches: 13. CDR3 nucleotide sequence: TGTGCCAGCAACACCAGATCGGGACTAGCGGGCGGCGAGCAGTACTTC. This codes for CASNTRSGLAGGEQYF. Combining the CDR3 with reference TRBV5-4 and TRBJ2-7 gives the whole variable domain ETGVTQSPTHLIKTRGQQVTLRCSSQSGHNTVSWYQQALGQGPQFIFQYYREEENGRGNFPPRFSGLQFPNYSSELNVNALELDDSALYLCASNTRSGLAGGEQYFGPGTRLTVT.

This chain joins TRBV27 and TRBJ2-3; 9 bases line up with TRBD1. V shed 4 bases, J shed 4 bases, and the junction held 9 bases outside the gene matches. CDR3 size: 16 residues. The V gene's germline CDR1 is MNHEY and CDR2 SMNVEV (reference sequence). CDR3 loop: CASSSHKQGASDTQYF. The CDR3 DNA sequence: TGTGCCAGCAGTTCACATAAACAGGGGGCCTCAGATACGCAGTATTTT.

The gene calls are TRBV5-1 and TRBJ2-1; 11 nucleotides match TRBD2. CDR1 is SGHRS and CDR2 is YFSETQ in the germline V gene. The junction had 3 bases not matched to a gene; V was cut back by 0 bases and J by 4 bases. The CDR3 extends over 16 amino acids. The CDR3: CASSLGLAGGYNEQFF. CDR3 DNA: TGCGCCAGCAGCTTGGGGCTAGCGGGGGGTTACAATGAGCAGTTCTTC.

This chain joins TRBV6-1 and TRBJ1-6, with 7 bases fitting TRBD1. This CDR3 contains 15 residues. The J segment lost 6 bases and the V segment lost 9 bases, leaving 11 bases of the junction unmatched. Germline CDR1 reads MNHNS; CDR2 reads SASEGT. Written as DNA, the CDR3 is TGTGCCAGTACCGATCGACAGGGAGGTAATTCACCCCTCCACTTT. This translates into CASTDRQGGNSPLHF.

CDR3 protein: CASSFGLAGGTDTGELFF. In nucleotides, the CDR3 is TGTGCCAGCAGCTTCGGACTAGCGGGGGGGACGGACACCGGGGAGCTGTTTTTT. This rearrangement joins TRBV7-2 to TRBJ2-2, with 15 bases aligning to TRBD2. Germline values: CDR1 SGHTA, CDR2 FQGNSA. The junction had 5 bases not matched to a gene; V was cut back by 3 bases and J by 3 bases. There are 18 residues in the CDR3.

The chain is built from TRBV7-9 and TRBJ1-2; D might be TRBD1 (6 bases). Germline lookup yields CDR1 SEHNR and CDR2 FQNEAQ (reference sequence). The CDR3 contains 11 residues. V was shortened by 6 bases and J by 8 bases, with 10 bases between the two germline ends. CDR3 DNA sequence: TGTGCCAGCAGTCACAGGGCGGGCTACACCTTC. Its translation: CASSHRAGYTF.

This clone was found once. The junction and the germline gene differ at one end; a read error may be behind it. The chain links TRBV7-9 to TRBJ1-1; D may be TRBD1 (6 bases). The germline V gene has CDR1 SEHNR and CDR2 FQNEAQ (reference sequence). The CDR3 runs to 12 residues. CDR3 amino acids: CSSSEGVGEAFF. As DNA, the CDR3 is TGTTCCAGCAGCGAGGGGGTGGGTGAAGCTTTCTTT.

The chain uses TRBV7-8 and TRBJ2-7, with 9 bases that match TRBD1. The junction had 8 bases not matched to a gene; V was cut back by 3 bases and J by 5 bases. Germline V CDR1 and CDR2: SGHVS, FQNEAQ. This CDR3 is built from 15 residues. The CDR3 DNA is TGTGCCAGCAGCTTCACGACAGGGGGGGGAGACGAGCAGTACTTC. Its translation is CASSFTTGGGDEQYF.

The chain is built from TRBV27 and TRBJ1-4; tentatively, D is TRBD1 (5 bases). Trimming stripped 5 bases from V and 2 bases from J, with 12 bases between. The CDR3 spans 15 residues. The V gene's germline CDR1 is MNHEY and CDR2 SMNVEV (reference sequence). CDR3 residues: CASSGYRTTNEKLFF. The CDR3 region has the DNA TGTGCCAGCAGTGGTTACAGGACGACTAATGAAAAACTGTTTTTT.

This clone appeared once. This chain joins TRBV10-3 and TRBJ2-2; the D gene is possibly TRBD1 (6 bases). This CDR3 spans 15 amino acids. V gave up 3 bases and J gave up 0 bases, with 8 bases separating them. Per the germline V gene, CDR1 is ENHRY and CDR2 is SYGVKD. The CDR3 nucleotides are TGTGCCATCAGTGAATCAGGGGCGAACACCGGGGAGCTGTTTTTT. It translates to CAISESGANTGELFF.

The V gene is TRBV15, the J gene TRBJ2-7; D possibly corresponds to TRBD1 (5 bases). CDR1 is LNHNV and CDR2 is YYDKDF in the germline V gene (reference sequence). V lost 0 bases and J lost 2, with 8 bases in between. The CDR3 length is 14 residues. The CDR3 DNA reads as TGTGCCACCAGCAGAGATAGGGGTCCCTACGAGCAGTACTTC. Translation gives CATSRDRGPYEQYF. Full variable domain (missing parts from reference TRBV15 and TRBJ2-7): DAMVIQNPRYQVTQFGKPVTLSCSQTLNHNVMYWYQQKSSQAPKLLFHYYDKDFNNEADTPDNFQSRRPNTSFCFLDIRSPGLGDTAMYLCATSRDRGPYEQYFGPGTRLTVT.

The table lists this clone with a few counts. The rearrangement joins TRBV10-1 to TRBJ1-2, with D tentatively TRBD1 (5 bases). The CDR3 is 13 amino acids. CDR1 is WNHNN, CDR2 SYGVQD, per germline (reference sequence). V was pared by 2 bases and J by 7 bases, with 11 bases between. The CDR3 DNA follows: TGCGCCAGCAGTGAGCACCCAGGGATTGGCTACACCTTC. It encodes CASSEHPGIGYTF.

Only a few counts were recorded for this clone. The V call is TRBV2, the J call TRBJ1-6; D is unclear. Germline V gives CDR1 SNHLY, CDR2 FYNNEI. V was pared by 6 bases and J by 14 bases, with 14 bases between. This CDR3 contains 12 residues. DNA of the CDR3: TGTGCCAGCAGGACTAGACTCGACGCCCTCCACTTT. Its protein product is CASRTRLDALHF.

This sequence joins TRBV19 and TRBJ1-2; D is ambiguous. The germline V gene has CDR1 LNHDA and CDR2 SQIVND (reference sequence). The CDR3 extends over 13 amino acids. The V end lost 7 bases, the J end lost 4 bases, and 13 bases lay between the germline ends. CDR3 in amino acids: CASTPTTRYGYTF. The CDR3 DNA reads as TGTGCCAGTACCCCGACAACCCGCTATGGCTACACCTTC.

This chain links TRBV5-6 with TRBJ1-2, with D hard to call. The germline CDR1 and CDR2 sequences are SGHDT and YYEEEE. V dropped 2 bases and J dropped 1 base, with 15 bases sitting between them. This CDR3 has 16 residues. The CDR3 reads CASSFKVHSNNYGYTF. CDR3 coding DNA: TGTGCCAGCAGCTTTAAGGTCCACAGCAATAACTATGGCTACACCTTC.

The CDR3 DNA follows: TGTGCCAGCAGCTTCGGCGGGTCCGAAACCTTTACCTACGAGCAGTACTTC. Translation: CASSFGGSETFTYEQYF. The rearrangement links TRBV11-3 to TRBJ2-7, with D perhaps matching TRBD2 (5 bases). CDR1 SGHNT and CDR2 YENEEA come from the germline V gene. Deletions cut 3 bases from V and 2 bases from J, with 20 bases between. The CDR3 length is 17 residues. Full variable domain (rest looked up from reference TRBV11-3 and TRBJ2-7): EAGVVQSPRYKIIEKKQPVAFWCNPISGHNTLYWYLQNLGQGPELLIRYENEEAVDDSQLPKDRFSAERLKGVDSTLKIQPAELGDSAVYLCASSFGGSETFTYEQYFGPGTRLTVT.

This chain joins TRBV18 and TRBJ2-5; a weak D match, TRBD1 (5 bases). V gave up 3 bases and J gave up 2 bases, with 13 bases separating them. Germline V CDR1 and CDR2: KGHSH, LQKENI. CDR3 length: 15 residues. The CDR3 DNA reads as TGTGCCAGCTCACCTGTTCATCAGGGACAAGAGACCCAGTACTTC. As protein: CASSPVHQGQETQYF.

In regard to this clone: One end of the junction does not line up with germline, which may come from a read error. The chain recombines TRBV6-5 with TRBJ2-3; 9 positions match TRBD2. Germline-derived CDR1 and CDR2 are MNHEY and SVGAGI. The CDR3 contains 15 residues. In DNA form, the CDR3 reads TGTGCCAGCAGTTTCGTAGCGGGAGCGGTAGATGCGCAGTATTTT. Protein sequence: CASSFVAGAVDAQYF.

V usage is TRBV18 and J usage is TRBJ2-1; D not resolved. Trimming took 3 bases from V and 8 from J, leaving 8 bases between them. CDR3 length: 12 residues. In germline, CDR1 is KGHSH, CDR2 LQKENI. CDR3 DNA: TGTGCCAGCTCACCTATGTCCTATGAGCAGTTCTTC. Amino acids: CASSPMSYEQFF.

The V call is TRBV14, the J call TRBJ1-1; possible D gene TRBD1, 6 bases. With 3 bases removed from V and 9 bases from J, the gap between germline ends came to 14 bases. Germline CDR1 reads SGHDN; CDR2 reads FVKESK. CDR3 length: 13 amino acids. The CDR3 sequence: CASSQRTEPKAFF. Here the CDR3 DNA reads TGTGCCAGCAGCCAGAGGACAGAGCCTAAAGCTTTCTTT.

The chain combines TRBV2 with TRBJ2-7; 7 nucleotides align to TRBD1. CDR3 length: 14 amino acids. Germline-derived CDR1 and CDR2 are SNHLY and FYNNEI. With V trimmed by 6 bases and J by 4 bases, 9 bases remained unmatched. CDR3 sequence reads: CASRIAGTEYEQYF. The DNA for the CDR3 is TGTGCCAGCAGGATAGCCGGGACAGAGTACGAGCAGTACTTC. The whole variable domain, remainder taken from reference TRBV2 and TRBJ2-7, is EPEVTQTPSHQVTQMGQEVILRCVPISNHLYFYWYRQILGQKVEFLVSFYNNEISEKSEIFDDQFSVERPDGSNFTLKIRSTKLEDSAMYFCASRIAGTEYEQYFGPGTRLTVT.

This clone came up once. This chain uses TRBV6-6 with TRBJ2-7; D is possibly TRBD2 (6 bases). This CDR3 region has 15 residues. The germline V gene encodes CDR1 MNHNY and CDR2 SVGAGI (reference sequence). Trimming took off 6 bases at V and 7 bases at J, with 22 bases between the two ends. Here the CDR3 reads CASRTTSLQIGEQYF. The CDR3 nucleotides read TGTGCCAGCAGAACCACTAGCCTCCAAATCGGTGAGCAGTACTTC.

The chain has TRBV10-3 and TRBJ1-1, with D hard to call. The CDR3 contains 14 residues. The germline V and J ends were trimmed by 10 bases and 0 bases, with 15 bases remaining between them. The V gene's germline CDR1 is ENHRY and CDR2 SYGVKD. The CDR3 nucleotides read TGTGCCACGCAGTTTGACGGGGTGAACACTGAAGCTTTCTTT. Its translation: CATQFDGVNTEAFF.

The J gene is TRBJ1-6, the V gene TRBV7-3; no clear D gene. V shed 5 bases and J shed 10 bases, with 15 bases lying between them. This CDR3 spans 14 amino acids. Germline-derived CDR1 and CDR2 are SGHTA and FQGTGA. The chain's CDR3 is CASSRSLQESPLHF. CDR3 nucleotides: TGTGCCAGCAGCCGCTCACTTCAGGAATCACCCCTCCACTTT.

The gene calls are TRBV7-9 and TRBJ1-2; D gene uncertain. The CDR3 length is 16 residues. V gave up 1 base and J gave up 5 bases, with 17 bases separating them. Germline V gives CDR1 SEHNR, CDR2 FQNEAQ (reference sequence). This CDR3 reads CASSLEPRRIGYGYTF. In nucleotides, the CDR3 is TGTGCCAGCAGCTTAGAACCTCGGAGGATTGGATATGGCTACACCTTC.

V usage is TRBV19 and J usage is TRBJ2-5, with TRBD2 matching 10 bases. The CDR3 covers 15 residues. With V trimmed by 4 bases and J by 1 base, 3 bases remained unmatched. The V gene's germline CDR1 is LNHDA and CDR2 SQIVND (reference sequence). This CDR3 is CASSNLAGGQETQYF. The CDR3 DNA follows: TGTGCCAGTAGTAACTTAGCGGGGGGCCAAGAGACCCAGTACTTC.

This sequence joins TRBV19 and TRBJ2-6; D might be TRBD1 (5 bases). With 2 bases removed from V and 2 bases from J, the gap between germline ends came to 10 bases. From germline, CDR1 is LNHDA and CDR2 SQIVND (reference sequence). The CDR3 has 16 amino acids. In nucleotides, the CDR3 is TGTGCCAGTAGTATACCCTGCAGGGCTGGGGCCAACGTCCTGACTTTC. The encoded protein is CASSIPCRAGANVLTF.

Turning to this clone: One end of the junction is discordant with germline, which a read error may explain. The gene calls are TRBV7-9 and TRBJ1-4, with 7 bases lining up with TRBD1. From germline, CDR1 is SEHNR and CDR2 FQNEAQ (reference sequence). The CDR3 covers 16 residues. The DNA for the CDR3 is TGTTCCAGCAGCGAAAGGGGGGACAGCACTAATGAAAAACTGTTTTTT. This translates into CSSSERGDSTNEKLFF.